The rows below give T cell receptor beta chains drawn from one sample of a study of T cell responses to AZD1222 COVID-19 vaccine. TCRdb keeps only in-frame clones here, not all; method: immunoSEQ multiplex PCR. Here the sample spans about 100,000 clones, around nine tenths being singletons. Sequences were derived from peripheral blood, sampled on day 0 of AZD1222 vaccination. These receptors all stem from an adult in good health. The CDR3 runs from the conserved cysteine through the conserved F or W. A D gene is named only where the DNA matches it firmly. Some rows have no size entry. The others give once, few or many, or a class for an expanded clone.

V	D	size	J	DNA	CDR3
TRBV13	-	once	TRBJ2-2	TGTGCCAGCAGCTTCGGATCCGGGGAGCTGTTTTTT	CASSFGSGELFF
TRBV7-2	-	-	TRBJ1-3	TGTGCCAGCAGCTTAGCAGGGGGTGAGGGAAACACCATATATTTT	CASSLAGGEGNTIYF
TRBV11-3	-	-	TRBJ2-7	TGTGCCTGTCGCGGGCCTAGCTCCTACGAGCAGTACTTC	CACRGPSSYEQYF
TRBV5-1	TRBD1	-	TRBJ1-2	TGCGCCAGCAGCGAAGGACAGGGGGCAATGGTTGGTTTGTTC	CASSEGQGAMVGLF
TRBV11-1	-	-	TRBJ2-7	TGTGCCAGCAGACGTAACCCGAAGGCGGCCGAGCAGTACTTC	CASRRNPKAAEQYF
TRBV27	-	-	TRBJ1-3	TGTGCCAGCAGTTTGGTTGGGGCCCGGCGGCCTGGAAACACCATATATTTT	CASSLVGARRPGNTIYF
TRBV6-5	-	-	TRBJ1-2	TGTGCCAGCAGTTACACCCGTAATGCGAACTATGGCTACACCTTC	CASSYTRNANYGYTF
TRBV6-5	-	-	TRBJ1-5	TGTGCCAGCAGTTACTCGAAGGGCGATCAGCCCCAGCATTTT	CASSYSKGDQPQHF
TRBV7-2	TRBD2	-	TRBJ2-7	TGTGCCAGCAGCTTAAGTAGGGAGACTAGCGGGGACTTC	CASSLSRETSGDF
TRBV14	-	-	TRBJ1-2	TGTGCCAGCAGCCAAGATGCATTAGACTATGGCTACACCTTC	CASSQDALDYGYTF
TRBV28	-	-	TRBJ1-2	TGTGCCAGCAGGTTCCCCCCACAGGGTTCTAACTATGGCTACACCTTC	CASRFPPQGSNYGYTF
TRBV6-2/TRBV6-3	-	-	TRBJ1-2	TGTGCCAGCAGTTACTCGTTTCTAAGTGTAGGTGGCTACACCTTC	CASSYSFLSVGGYTF
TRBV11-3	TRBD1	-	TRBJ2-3	TGTGCCAGCGGGGACAGGGGCTGGGGAGATACGCAGTATTTT	CASGDRGWGDTQYF
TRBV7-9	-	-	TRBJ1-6	TGTGCCAGCAGCCCCGTAGTCCGGGGGTCACCCCTCCACTTT	CASSPVVRGSPLHF
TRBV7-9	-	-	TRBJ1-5	TGTGCCAGCAGCTTGGACAGCAATCAGCCCCAGCATTTT	CASSLDSNQPQHF
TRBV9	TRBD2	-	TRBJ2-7	TGTGCCAGCAGCGTAGGAACCAGCGGGAGGTACGAGCAGTACTTC	CASSVGTSGRYEQYF
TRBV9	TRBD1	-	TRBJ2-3	TGTGCCAGCAGCAGGGGGCGGAGTACAGATACGCAGTATTTT	CASSRGRSTDTQYF
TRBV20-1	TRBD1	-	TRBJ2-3	TGCAGTGCGGTACAGGGGGATACGCAGTATTTT	CSAVQGDTQYF
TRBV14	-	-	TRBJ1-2	TGTGCCAGCAGCCAAGATCCTAGGACTAACTATGGCTACACCTTC	CASSQDPRTNYGYTF
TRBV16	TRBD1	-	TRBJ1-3	TGTGCCAGCAGCCAAGCTTACAGGGGCGACACCATATATTTT	CASSQAYRGDTIYF
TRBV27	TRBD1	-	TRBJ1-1	TGTGCCAGCAGTTTAAACAGGGACAGCCAAGCTTTCTTT	CASSLNRDSQAFF
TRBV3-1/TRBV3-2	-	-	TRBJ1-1	TGTGCCAGCACGGCGGGGCAGGGAATGAACACTGAAGCTTTCTTT	CASTAGQGMNTEAFF
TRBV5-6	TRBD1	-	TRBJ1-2	TGTGCCAGCAGCTTGGGACAGGGGGCGCTGAGTGGCTACACCTTC	CASSLGQGALSGYTF
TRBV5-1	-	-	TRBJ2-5	TGCGCCAGCAGCTTGCAGGAGACCCAGTACTTC	CASSLQETQYF
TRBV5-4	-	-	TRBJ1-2	TGTGCCAGCAGCTTGGTGTCAGGGTTGGACCGGGGCTACACCTTC	CASSLVSGLDRGYTF
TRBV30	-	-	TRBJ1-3	TGTGCCTGGTCCCGGGGAGTTGGAAACACCATATATTTT	CAWSRGVGNTIYF
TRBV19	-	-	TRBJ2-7	TGTGCCAGTAGTACAAAGTCTTATACAGGGACGGGATACGAGCAGTACTTC	CASSTKSYTGTGYEQYF
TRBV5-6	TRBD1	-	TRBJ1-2	TGTGCCAGCAGCTTGCCCGGGACAGGGGGATCTCCAAACTATGGCTACACCTTC	CASSLPGTGGSPNYGYTF
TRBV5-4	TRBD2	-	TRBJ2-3	TGTGCCAGCAGCGCTGGGACTAGCGGGAGGGCCCGGGATACGCAGTATTTT	CASSAGTSGRARDTQYF
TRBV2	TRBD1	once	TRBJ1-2	TGTGCCAGCGGACAGGACAATGGGATCTATGGCTACACCTTC	CASGQDNGIYGYTF
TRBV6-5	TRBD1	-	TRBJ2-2	TGTGTGGTCCGGGACAGGGCCCCGAACACCGGGGAGCTGTTTTTT	CVVRDRAPNTGELFF
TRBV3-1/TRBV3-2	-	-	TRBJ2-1	TGTGCCAGCACCCTAGCCCCGGGAAATGAGCAGTTCTTC	CASTLAPGNEQFF
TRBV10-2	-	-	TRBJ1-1	TGCGCCAGCAGTGACGGACATTTAAACACTGAAGCTTTCTTT	CASSDGHLNTEAFF
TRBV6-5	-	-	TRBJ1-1	TGTGCCAGCAGTTACATCTGGGGTTCTGAAGCTTTCTTT	CASSYIWGSEAFF
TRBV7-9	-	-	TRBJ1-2	TGTGCCAGCAGCTTTGGGATTGAATATGGCTACACCTTC	CASSFGIEYGYTF
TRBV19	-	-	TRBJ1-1	TGTGCCAGTATACTATCCCTCGGGACTGAAGCTTTCTTT	CASILSLGTEAFF
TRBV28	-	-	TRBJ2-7	TGTGCCAGCACCAACCCCCCGACAGGGAGGTACGAGCAGTACTTC	CASTNPPTGRYEQYF
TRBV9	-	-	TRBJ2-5	TGTGCCAGCAGCGTAGACGGTAAAGAGACCCAGTACTTC	CASSVDGKETQYF
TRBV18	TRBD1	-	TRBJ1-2	TGTGCCAGCTCACAGGACAGGGCGGACTATGGCTACACCTTC	CASSQDRADYGYTF
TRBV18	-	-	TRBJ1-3	TGTGCCAGCTCACCACGAGGAGGCCCCAGCGTTTACACCATATATTTT	CASSPRGGPSVYTIYF
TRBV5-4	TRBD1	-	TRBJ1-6	TGTGCCAGCAGCTTGGCCGGGACAGATAATTCACCCCTCCACTTT	CASSLAGTDNSPLHF
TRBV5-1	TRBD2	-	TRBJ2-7	TGCGCCAGCAGCTTCGCGGGGGGGCTTTACGAGCAGTACTTC	CASSFAGGLYEQYF
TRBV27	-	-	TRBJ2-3	TGTGCCAGCAGTTTAGGGGGGTCGAGAGTGGGTACGCAGTATTTT	CASSLGGSRVGTQYF
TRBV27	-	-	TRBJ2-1	TGTGCCGCGTGGGGGGGCAGAGAGCAGTTCTTC	CAAWGGREQFF
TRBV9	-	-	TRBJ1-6	TGTGCCAGCAGAGCAGGACATACAAGTTCACCCCTCCACTTT	CASRAGHTSSPLHF
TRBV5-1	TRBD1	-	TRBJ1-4	TGCGCCAGCAGCCTAGGACAGGGTTATGAAAAACTGTTTTTT	CASSLGQGYEKLFF
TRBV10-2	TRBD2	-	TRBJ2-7	TGCGCCAGCAGGGGACTAGCGGGGGCCTCCTACGAGCAGTACTTC	CASRGLAGASYEQYF